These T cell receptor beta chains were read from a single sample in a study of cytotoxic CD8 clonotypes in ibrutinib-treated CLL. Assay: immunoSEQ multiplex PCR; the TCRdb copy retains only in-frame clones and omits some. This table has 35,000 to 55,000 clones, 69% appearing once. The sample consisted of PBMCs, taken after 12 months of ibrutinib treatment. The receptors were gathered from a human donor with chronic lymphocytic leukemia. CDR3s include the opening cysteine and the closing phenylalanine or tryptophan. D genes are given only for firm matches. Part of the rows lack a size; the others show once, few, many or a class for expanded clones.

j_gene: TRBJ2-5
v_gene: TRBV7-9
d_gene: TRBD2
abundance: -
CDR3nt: TGTGCCAGCAGTCCCTGGCCCGGGGGGGATCAAGAGACCCAGTACTTC
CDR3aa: CASSPWPGGDQETQYF

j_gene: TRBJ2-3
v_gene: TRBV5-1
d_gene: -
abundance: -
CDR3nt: TGCGCCAGCAGCCCCAACCCAACACCGACGGGGGCAGATACGCAGTATTTT
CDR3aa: CASSPNPTPTGADTQYF

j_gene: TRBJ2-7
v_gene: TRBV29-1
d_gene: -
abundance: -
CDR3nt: TGCAGCGTTAAGACTAGCTCCTACGAGCAGTACTTC
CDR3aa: CSVKTSSYEQYF

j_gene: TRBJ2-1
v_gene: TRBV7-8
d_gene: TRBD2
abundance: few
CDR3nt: TGTGCCAGCAGCCGGGTGGTCGGGGGGGCAGGTGAGCAGTTCTTC
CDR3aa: CASSRVVGGAGEQFF

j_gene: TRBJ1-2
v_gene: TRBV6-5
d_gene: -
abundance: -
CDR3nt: TGTGCCAGAACTGGAAACGGGAGGGCCTTC
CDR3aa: CARTGNGRAF

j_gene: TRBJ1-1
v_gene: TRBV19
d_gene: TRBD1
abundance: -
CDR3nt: TGTGCCAGTAGTATACGGGGACAGGTCGTAGGGAACACTGAAGCTTTCTTT
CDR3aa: CASSIRGQVVGNTEAFF

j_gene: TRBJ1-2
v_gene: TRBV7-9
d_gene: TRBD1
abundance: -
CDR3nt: TGTGCCAGCAGCCAACAGGGGTCTTATGGCTACACCTTC
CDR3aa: CASSQQGSYGYTF

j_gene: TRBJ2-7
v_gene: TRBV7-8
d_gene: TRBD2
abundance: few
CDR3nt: TGTGCCAGCAGCTTGGGGACTAGTGTCCCCTACGAGCAGTACTTC
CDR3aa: CASSLGTSVPYEQYF

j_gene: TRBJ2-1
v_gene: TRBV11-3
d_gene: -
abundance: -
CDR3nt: TGTGCCAGCAGCTTAAGTTTAGGGGGAGACATCAATGAGCAGTTCTTC
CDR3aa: CASSLSLGGDINEQFF

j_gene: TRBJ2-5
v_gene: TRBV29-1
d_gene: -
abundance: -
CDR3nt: TGCAGCGTTGGAGGGGTAGGGGCAGAGACCCAGTACTTC
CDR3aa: CSVGGVGAETQYF

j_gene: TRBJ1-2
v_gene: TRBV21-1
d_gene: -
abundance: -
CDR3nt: TGTGCCAGCAATCAAACAAGAGGACTCCTGACCGACGGCTACACCTTC
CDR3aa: CASNQTRGLLTDGYTF

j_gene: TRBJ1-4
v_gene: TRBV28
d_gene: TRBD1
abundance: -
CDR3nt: TGTGCCAGCAGCCCCGGGACAGGGGAGGAACATGAAAAACTGTTTTTT
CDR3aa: CASSPGTGEEHEKLFF

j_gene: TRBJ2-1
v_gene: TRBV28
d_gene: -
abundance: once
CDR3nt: TGTGCCAGCAGGGTTGATGCGGGGTCCTACAATGAGCAGTTCTTC
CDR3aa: CASRVDAGSYNEQFF

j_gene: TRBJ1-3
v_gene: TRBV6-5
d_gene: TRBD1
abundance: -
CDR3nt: TGTGCCAGCAGTTACTCAACAGGGGCCGGAAACACCATATATTTT
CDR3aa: CASSYSTGAGNTIYF

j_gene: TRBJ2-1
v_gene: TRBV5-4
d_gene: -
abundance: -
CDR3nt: TGTGCCAGCAGCTTCGCCGTCGTTGGGGAGGAGCAGTTCTTC
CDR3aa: CASSFAVVGEEQFF

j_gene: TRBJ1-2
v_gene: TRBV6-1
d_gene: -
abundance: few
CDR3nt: TGTGCCAGCAGGGCTAACTATGGCTACACCTTC
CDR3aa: CASRANYGYTF

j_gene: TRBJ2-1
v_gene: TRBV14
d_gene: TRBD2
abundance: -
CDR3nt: TGTGCCAGCAGCCAAGCGTCCGGGGAGCGGGGGGTCTACAATGAGCAGTTCTTC
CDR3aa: CASSQASGERGVYNEQFF

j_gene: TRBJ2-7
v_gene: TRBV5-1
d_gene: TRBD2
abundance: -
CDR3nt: TGCGCCAGCAGCCCGACTAGCGGGGGGCCCCCCTACGAGCAGTACTTC
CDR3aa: CASSPTSGGPPYEQYF

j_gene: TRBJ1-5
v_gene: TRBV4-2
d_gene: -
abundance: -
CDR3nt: TGTGCCAGCAGCCATGAAGACGGACGCAATCAGCCCCAGCATTTT
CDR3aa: CASSHEDGRNQPQHF

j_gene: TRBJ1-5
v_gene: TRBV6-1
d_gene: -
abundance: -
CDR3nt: TGTGCCAGCAGTTTCGGGGGGCAGGGGCATCAGCCCCAGCATTTT
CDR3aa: CASSFGGQGHQPQHF

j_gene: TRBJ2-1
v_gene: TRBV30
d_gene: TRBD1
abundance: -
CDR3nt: TGTGCCTGGAGTAAAGATAGGGGGCCCTACAATGAGCAGTTCTTC
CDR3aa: CAWSKDRGPYNEQFF

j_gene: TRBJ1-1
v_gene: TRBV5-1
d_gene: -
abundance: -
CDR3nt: TGCGCCAGCAGCCGCATGGAAGAGGCTGAAGCTTTCTTT
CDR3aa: CASSRMEEAEAFF